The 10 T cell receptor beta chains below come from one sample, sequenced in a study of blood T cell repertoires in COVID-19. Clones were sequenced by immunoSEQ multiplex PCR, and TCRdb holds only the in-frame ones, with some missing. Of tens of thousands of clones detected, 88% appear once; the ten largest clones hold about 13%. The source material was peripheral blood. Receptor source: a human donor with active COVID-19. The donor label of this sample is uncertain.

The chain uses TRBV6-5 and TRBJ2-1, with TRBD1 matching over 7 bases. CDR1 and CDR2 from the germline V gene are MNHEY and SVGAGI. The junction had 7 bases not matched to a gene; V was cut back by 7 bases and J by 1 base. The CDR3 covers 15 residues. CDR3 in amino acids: CASNLAQGSYNEQFF. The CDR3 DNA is TGTGCCAGCAACCTAGCACAGGGGTCCTACAATGAGCAGTTCTTC.

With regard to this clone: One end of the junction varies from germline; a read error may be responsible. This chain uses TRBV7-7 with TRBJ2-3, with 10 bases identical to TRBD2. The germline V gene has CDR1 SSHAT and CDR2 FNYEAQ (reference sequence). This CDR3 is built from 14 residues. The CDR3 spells CASSASGGANTQYF. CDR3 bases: TGTGCTAGCAGCGCGAGCGGGGGGGCGAATACGCAGTATTTT.

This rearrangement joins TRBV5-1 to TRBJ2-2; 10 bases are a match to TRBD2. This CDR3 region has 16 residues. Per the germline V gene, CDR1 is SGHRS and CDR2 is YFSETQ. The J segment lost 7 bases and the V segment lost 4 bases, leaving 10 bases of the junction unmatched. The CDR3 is CASSLQAGGPNGELFF. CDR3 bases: TGCGCCAGCAGCCTTCAAGCGGGGGGGCCGAACGGGGAGCTGTTTTTT.

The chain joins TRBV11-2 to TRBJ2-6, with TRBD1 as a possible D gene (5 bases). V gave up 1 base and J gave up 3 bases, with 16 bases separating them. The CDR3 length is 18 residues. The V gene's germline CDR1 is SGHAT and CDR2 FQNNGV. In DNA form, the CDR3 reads TGTGCCAGCAGCTTAGTGGGTTTTAGGGGATATGGGGCCAACGTCCTGACTTTC. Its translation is CASSLVGFRGYGANVLTF.

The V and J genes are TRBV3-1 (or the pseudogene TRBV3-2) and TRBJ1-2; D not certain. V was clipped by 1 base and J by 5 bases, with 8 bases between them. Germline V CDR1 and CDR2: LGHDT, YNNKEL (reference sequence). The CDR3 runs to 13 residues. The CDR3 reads CASSQGPPYGYTF. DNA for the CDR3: TGTGCCAGCAGCCAAGGGCCACCGTATGGCTACACCTTC.

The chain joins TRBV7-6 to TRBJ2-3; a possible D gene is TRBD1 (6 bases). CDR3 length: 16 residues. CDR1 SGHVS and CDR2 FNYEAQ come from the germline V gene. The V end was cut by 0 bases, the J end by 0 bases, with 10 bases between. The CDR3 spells CASSLAPGVSTDTQYF. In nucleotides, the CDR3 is TGTGCCAGCAGCTTAGCCCCAGGGGTTAGCACAGATACGCAGTATTTT. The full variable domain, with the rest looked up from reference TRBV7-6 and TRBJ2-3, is GAGVSQSPRYKVTKRGQDVALRCDPISGHVSLYWYRQALGQGPEFLTYFNYEAQQDKSGLPNDRFSAERPEGSISTLTIQRTEQRDSAMYRCASSLAPGVSTDTQYFGPGTRLTVL.

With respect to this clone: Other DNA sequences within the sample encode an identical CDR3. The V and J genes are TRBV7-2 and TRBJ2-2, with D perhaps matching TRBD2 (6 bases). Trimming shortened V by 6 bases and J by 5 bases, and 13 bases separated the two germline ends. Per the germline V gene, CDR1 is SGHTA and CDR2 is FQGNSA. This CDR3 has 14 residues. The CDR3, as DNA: TGTGCCAGCAGGGGCCTAGCGAGTACCGGGGAGCTGTTTTTT. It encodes CASRGLASTGELFF.

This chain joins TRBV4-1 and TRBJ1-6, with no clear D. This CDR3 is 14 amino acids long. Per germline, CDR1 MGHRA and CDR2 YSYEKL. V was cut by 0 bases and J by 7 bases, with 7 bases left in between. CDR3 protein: CASSQERINSPLHF. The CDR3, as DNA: TGCGCCAGCAGCCAAGAGCGGATAAATTCACCCCTCCACTTT.

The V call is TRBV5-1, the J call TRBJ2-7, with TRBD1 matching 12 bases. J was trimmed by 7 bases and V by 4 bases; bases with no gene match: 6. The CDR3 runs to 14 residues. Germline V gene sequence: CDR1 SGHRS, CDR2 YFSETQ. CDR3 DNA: TGCGCCAGCAGCGCCGGGACAGGGGGCCGGGAGCAGTACTTC. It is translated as CASSAGTGGREQYF.

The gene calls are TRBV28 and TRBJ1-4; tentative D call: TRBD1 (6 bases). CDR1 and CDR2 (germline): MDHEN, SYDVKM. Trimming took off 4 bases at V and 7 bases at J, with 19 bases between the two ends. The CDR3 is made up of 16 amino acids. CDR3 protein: CASSSPGEGIGEKLFF. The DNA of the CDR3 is TGTGCCAGCAGTTCCCCAGGGGAGGGGATAGGTGAAAAACTGTTTTTT.